Below, one T cell receptor (beta chain) is given with its context. Per the study methods: Estimation of nucleated cell counts was performed using reference gene primer amplification. Assay used: immunoSEQ multiplex PCR; TCRdb lists only in-frame clones, some missing. The V and J calls and clone size come from that table; D and trimming were worked out from the DNA. This table has 150,000 to 200,000 clones, approximately 90% appearing once. Unmatched junction bases numbered 15, after V lost 1 base and J lost 4 bases. The CDR3 runs 19 residues. Germline V gives CDR1 SGHVS, CDR2 FQNEAQ. This specimen belongs to a study of blood T cell repertoires in COVID-19. As for the study in general: Some COVID-19 samples were acute and others convalescent; all came from the United States, Italy and Spain.

The receptor comes from a young man with active or convalescent COVID-19. J is TRBJ2-1 and V is TRBV7-8; 8 bases line up with TRBD1. The specimen sequenced was peripheral blood. CDR3 sequence reads: CASSLVGRLRTGLYNEQFF. DNA for the CDR3: TGTGCCAGCAGCTTAGTGGGACGGCTTCGGACAGGGCTGTACAATGAGCAGTTCTTC. Combining the CDR3 with reference TRBV7-8 and TRBJ2-1 gives the whole variable domain GAGVSQSPRYKVAKRGQDVALRCDPISGHVSLFWYQQALGQGPEFLTYFQNEAQLDKSGLPSDRFFAERPEGSVSTLKIQRTQQEDSAVYLCASSLVGRLRTGLYNEQFFGPGTRLTVL.